This note documents a single T cell receptor beta chain sequence. Germline V gene data show CDR1 as LGHNT and CDR2 as FRNRAP. This CDR3 spans 19 amino acids. V gave up 3 bases and J gave up 3 bases; unmatched junction bases: 14. Measured with immunoSEQ multiplex PCR; TCRdb has only the in-frame clones, and not every one. The data show about 39,000 clones, with around 84% seen just once and 55% to 60% held by the top ten. These data come from a study of blood T cell repertoires in COVID-19. At the level of the study: Nucleic acid was either cDNA or gDNA, and it came from T cells, B-cell-depleted T cells, or PBMCs.

This rearrangement joins TRBV12-5 to TRBJ2-2; 9 bases are a match to TRBD2. This receptor was obtained from a man between 65 and 80 years old with acute or convalescent COVID-19. The sequenced sample was peripheral blood. DNA of the CDR3: TGTGCTAGTGGTTTCTACAGCCTACGGACTAGCGAGCACACCGGGGAGCTGTTTTTT. Its translation: CASGFYSLRTSEHTGELFF.